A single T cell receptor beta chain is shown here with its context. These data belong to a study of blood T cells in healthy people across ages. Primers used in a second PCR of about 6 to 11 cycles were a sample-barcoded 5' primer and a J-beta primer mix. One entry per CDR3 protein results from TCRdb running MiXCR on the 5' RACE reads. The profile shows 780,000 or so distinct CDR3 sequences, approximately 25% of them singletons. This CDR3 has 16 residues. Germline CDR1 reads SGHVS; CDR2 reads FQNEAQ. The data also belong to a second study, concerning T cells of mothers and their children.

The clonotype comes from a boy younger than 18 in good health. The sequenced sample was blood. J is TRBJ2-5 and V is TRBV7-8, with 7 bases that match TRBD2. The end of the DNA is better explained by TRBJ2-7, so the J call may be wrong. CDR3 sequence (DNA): TGTGCCAGCAGCTTAGAGGCAGGGACTACCCAGGGCGAGCAGTACTTC. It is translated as CASSLEAGTTQGEQYF.